The present entry profiles one T cell receptor beta chain with its context. The junction departs from the called germline gene at one end, perhaps through a read error. The germline V gene has CDR1 SSHAT and CDR2 FNYEAQ (reference sequence). The CDR3 runs 16 residues. This record comes from a study of blood T cell repertoires in COVID-19. Across the study: The analysed material was cDNA or gDNA that came from T cells, B-cell-depleted T cells, or PBMCs.

Clones were read by immunoSEQ multiplex PCR, and TCRdb kept only the in-frame ones, dropping some. In the table there are 410,000 or so clones, over 75% of which are singletons. This receptor was obtained from a woman aged 40 to 55 with COVID-19, enrolled during active disease. Sequences were obtained from peripheral blood. The chain uses TRBV7-7 and TRBJ1-3; 7 positions match TRBD1. In DNA, the CDR3 is TGTGCTAGCAGCTCAGGGATTACAGGGGCTGGAAACACCATATATTTT. This encodes CASSSGITGAGNTIYF.